Following are 24 T cell receptor beta chains from one sample sequenced in a study of blood T cell repertoires in COVID-19. TCRdb's table, derived via immunoSEQ multiplex PCR, lists solely in-frame clones and lacks some. The sample includes about 150,000 clones, 85% of them seen just once. Sequenced input: peripheral blood. The receptors shown here come from a woman aged 80 or older with COVID-19, enrolled during active disease.

This rearrangement joins TRBV5-1 to TRBJ1-2, with D possibly matching TRBD1 (6 bases). This CDR3 contains 14 residues. The V end lost 4 bases, the J end lost 6 bases, and 16 bases lay between the germline ends. Germline-derived CDR1 and CDR2 are SGHRS and YFSETQ. The CDR3 DNA reads as TGCGCCAGCAGCCTGGGAGGGACACCCAATGGCTACACCTTC. It translates to CASSLGGTPNGYTF. The variable domain in full, completed from reference TRBV5-1 and TRBJ1-2, reads KAGVTQTPRYLIKTRGQQVTLSCSPISGHRSVSWYQQTPGQGLQFLFEYFSETQRNKGNFPGRFSGRQFSNSRSEMNVSTLELGDSALYLCASSLGGTPNGYTFGSGTRLTVV.

V is TRBV2 and J is TRBJ1-2; perhaps TRBD1 as D (6 bases). Germline V gene lookup returns CDR1 SNHLY and CDR2 FYNNEI. The CDR3 runs 11 residues. V lost 6 bases to trimming and J lost 9 bases, with 11 bases between them. CDR3 protein: CASRIQGSYTF. CDR3 sequence (DNA): TGTGCCAGCAGAATACAGGGAAGCTACACCTTC.

This chain uses TRBV4-2 with TRBJ1-5; unclear D gene. The V gene lost 0 bases and the J gene lost 2 bases, with 5 bases spanning the gap. Germline CDR1 and CDR2: LGHNA and YNFKEQ. The length of the CDR3 is 14 residues. CDR3 loop: CASSQDQGNQPQHF. CDR3 coding DNA: TGTGCCAGCAGCCAAGACCAGGGCAATCAGCCCCAGCATTTT.

CDR3 region: CASSLEGRGWWQTQYF. DNA for the CDR3: TGCGCCAGCAGCTTGGAAGGTCGGGGATGGTGGCAGACCCAGTACTTC. This chain joins TRBV5-1 and TRBJ2-5; D may be TRBD2 (5 bases). The germline V gene encodes CDR1 SGHRS and CDR2 YFSETQ. The germline V and J ends were trimmed by 0 bases and 6 bases, with 18 bases remaining between them. This CDR3 contains 16 residues.

This chain joins TRBV2 and TRBJ1-2; perhaps TRBD1 as D (5 bases). Germline assignment: CDR1 SNHLY and CDR2 FYNNEI. The CDR3 length is 13 residues. Trimming stripped 10 bases from V and 8 bases from J, with 20 bases between. For the CDR3, the DNA is TGTGCCACTAGTGTTGAGGGAGGGGCCGGCTACACCTTC. Its translation: CATSVEGGAGYTF.

The chain recombines TRBV28 with TRBJ1-2, with D perhaps TRBD1 (6 bases). V lost 10 bases and J lost 0, with 24 bases in between. The CDR3 spans 17 residues. In germline, CDR1 is MDHEN, CDR2 SYDVKM. The CDR3 bases are TGTGCCACCCAGGGAAGGGGGTCCCCCAAGGCTAACTATGGCTACACCTTC. Protein: CATQGRGSPKANYGYTF.

The V call is TRBV12-3 or TRBV12-4, the J call TRBJ2-2, with D maybe TRBD1 (6 bases). The CDR3 runs to 13 residues. V was trimmed by 8 bases and J by 8 bases, leaving 15 bases between them. CDR3 sequence reads: CASAMGAQGELFF. CDR3 nucleotide sequence: TGTGCCAGCGCTATGGGGGCCCAGGGGGAGCTGTTTTTT.

The chain is built from TRBV27 and TRBJ2-1; 9 nucleotides align to TRBD2. The germline V gene encodes CDR1 MNHEY and CDR2 SMNVEV (reference sequence). The V and J ends lost 6 bases and 5 bases, in that order; junction bases with no gene match: 11. This CDR3 contains 16 residues. CDR3 DNA: TGTGCCAGCAGCCGCTGGATAGCGGGGGCTGACAATGAGCAGTTCTTC. Translating it yields CASSRWIAGADNEQFF.

This chain links TRBV11-1 with TRBJ1-2; possible D gene TRBD1, 5 bases. The CDR3 is 13 residues long. The V gene lost 5 bases and the J gene lost 6 bases, with 13 bases spanning the gap. Germline V lookup: CDR1 SGHAT, CDR2 FQDESV (reference sequence). The CDR3 is CASSPGAGDGYTF. CDR3 bases: TGTGCCAGCAGCCCTGGCGCGGGGGATGGCTACACCTTC.

V gene TRBV11-1 combines with J gene TRBJ1-1; 8 positions match TRBD1. CDR1 and CDR2 (germline): SGHAT, FQDESV (reference sequence). Germline trimming cut 1 base from V and 0 bases from J; bases unmatched to any gene: 1. The CDR3 consists of 15 residues. The CDR3 DNA is TGTGCCAGCAGCTTAGGGACAGGGATGAACACTGAAGCTTTCTTT. Encoded protein: CASSLGTGMNTEAFF.

CDR3 loop: CASSRETTGSGNTIYF. The CDR3 coding sequence is TGCGCCAGCAGCCGGGAGACGACAGGGTCTGGAAACACCATATATTTT. The J gene is TRBJ1-3, the V gene TRBV5-1; 7 bases are shared with TRBD1. The CDR3 extends over 16 amino acids. Trimming at V came to 4 bases and at J to 1 base, leaving 8 bases not matched to a gene. The germline CDR1 and CDR2 sequences are SGHRS and YFSETQ.

The V gene is TRBV4-1, the J gene TRBJ2-1, with D perhaps TRBD2 (6 bases). Germline V gives CDR1 MGHRA, CDR2 YSYEKL. The CDR3 has 14 amino acids. V shed 0 bases and J shed 9 bases, with 12 bases lying between them. The CDR3 DNA follows: TGCGCCAGCAGCCAAGATCACGGGGGACCTGAGCAGTTCTTC. Residues: CASSQDHGGPEQFF.

The chain joins TRBV18 to TRBJ2-1; D might be TRBD1 (6 bases). The V end was cut by 1 base, the J end by 8 bases, with 6 bases between. From germline, CDR1 is KGHSH and CDR2 LQKENI. This CDR3 is 12 amino acids long. This chain's CDR3 is CASSPQGDEQFF. In DNA form, the CDR3 reads TGTGCCAGCTCACCACAGGGGGATGAGCAGTTCTTC.

This clone came up many times. The V and J genes are TRBV7-9 and TRBJ1-1; 7 bases agree with TRBD1. Unmatched junction bases numbered 3, after V lost 0 bases and J lost 2 bases. The length of the CDR3 is 15 residues. Germline V CDR1 and CDR2: SEHNR, FQNEAQ (reference sequence). CDR3 bases: TGTGCCAGCAGCTTAGCGGGGACAGATAACACTGAAGCTTTCTTT. Protein product: CASSLAGTDNTEAFF.

This chain connects TRBV13 to TRBJ2-7; TRBD2 matches at 7 bases. The CDR3 spans 16 residues. The V and J ends lost 2 bases and 6 bases, in that order; junction bases with no gene match: 13. CDR1 and CDR2 (germline): PRHDT, FYEKMQ (reference sequence). The CDR3: CASSLSSAGPLGEQYF. The CDR3 DNA reads as TGTGCCAGCAGCTTAAGTTCAGCGGGGCCCCTGGGCGAGCAGTACTTC. The full variable domain, with the rest looked up from reference TRBV13 and TRBJ2-7, is AAGVIQSPRHLIKEKRETATLKCYPIPRHDTVYWYQQGPGQDPQFLISFYEKMQSDKGSIPDRFSAQQFSDYHSELNMSSLELGDSALYFCASSLSSAGPLGEQYFGPGTRLTVT.

This clone was detected only once. The CDR3 loop is CASSPDGYSEAFF. The DNA of the CDR3 is TGTGCCAGCAGCCCAGACGGGTATTCCGAAGCTTTCTTT. The chain combines TRBV3-1 (or the pseudogene TRBV3-2) with TRBJ1-1; the D is unclear. Trimming stripped 4 bases from V and 8 bases from J, with 14 bases between. The CDR3 runs to 13 residues. Germline assignment: CDR1 LGHDT and CDR2 YNNKEL (reference sequence).

The rearrangement joins TRBV28 to TRBJ2-7, with TRBD2 identical over 7 bases. The junction had 10 bases not matched to a gene; V was cut back by 5 bases and J by 0 bases. CDR1 is MDHEN and CDR2 is SYDVKM in the germline V gene. The CDR3 has 16 amino acids. The CDR3 is CASSGSGGRSSYEQYF. The CDR3 DNA reads TGTGCCAGCAGTGGGTCGGGAGGCCGAAGCTCCTACGAGCAGTACTTC.

V and J are TRBV19 and TRBJ1-3; maybe TRBD1 (6 bases). Trimming took 6 bases from V and 0 from J, leaving 12 bases between them. The length of the CDR3 is 15 residues. Germline-derived CDR1 and CDR2 are LNHDA and SQIVND (reference sequence). CDR3 region: CASRKLDSSGNTIYF. CDR3 nucleotide sequence: TGTGCCAGTAGAAAGTTGGACAGCTCTGGAAACACCATATATTTT.

This clone was picked up one time. The chain is built from TRBV5-1 and TRBJ1-1; D is undetermined. The CDR3 contains 16 residues. Trimming removed 0 bases at V and 3 bases at J, with 15 bases between. Germline V gene lookup returns CDR1 SGHRS and CDR2 YFSETQ. Written as DNA, the CDR3 is TGCGCCAGCAGCTTGGTTGCAGGCAGTGAGTACACTGAAGCTTTCTTT. Amino acid sequence: CASSLVAGSEYTEAFF.

CDR3 in amino acids: CASSAALAYEQYF. In DNA, the CDR3 is TGTGCCAGCTCGGCGGCCTTAGCCTACGAGCAGTACTTC. The rearrangement uses TRBV18 and TRBJ2-7; D gene unclear. The CDR3 is made up of 13 amino acids. Germline CDR1 KGHSH, CDR2 LQKENI. Trimming shortened V by 6 bases and J by 2 bases, and 11 bases separated the two germline ends.

The rearrangement links TRBV27 to TRBJ2-7; no clear D. CDR3 length equals 14 residues. V was cut by 6 bases and J by 5 bases, with 17 bases left in between. Germline CDR1 MNHEY, CDR2 SMNVEV (reference sequence). CDR3 protein: CASRPTRLVNEQYF. The DNA for the CDR3 is TGTGCCAGCAGACCCACCCGACTTGTTAACGAGCAGTACTTC.

V gene TRBV11-2 combines with J gene TRBJ1-5; D unresolved. The V end was cut by 5 bases, the J end by 0 bases, with 5 bases between. CDR3 size: 13 residues. Germline assignment: CDR1 SGHAT and CDR2 FQNNGV. In nucleotides, the CDR3 is TGTGCCAGCAGCCCAAATAGCAATCAGCCCCAGCATTTT. It codes for CASSPNSNQPQHF.

The J gene is TRBJ2-2, the V gene TRBV9; TRBD2 aligns across 7 bases. Germline CDR1 reads SGDLS; CDR2 reads YYNGEE. The CDR3 spans 16 residues. J gave up 7 bases and V 4 bases, and 13 bases lay outside the gene matches. CDR3 in amino acids: CASSPSFSRGVGELFF. CDR3 DNA: TGTGCCAGCAGCCCCTCTTTTTCTCGGGGGGTCGGGGAGCTGTTTTTT. The variable domain in full, completed from reference TRBV9 and TRBJ2-2, reads DSGVTQTPKHLITATGQRVTLRCSPRSGDLSVYWYQQSLDQGLQFLIQYYNGEERAKGNILERFSAQQFPDLHSELNLSSLELGDSALYFCASSPSFSRGVGELFFGEGSRLTVL.

The chain links TRBV2 to TRBJ2-7; 7 positions agree with TRBD2. Germline V gene lookup returns CDR1 SNHLY and CDR2 FYNNEI. This CDR3 comprises 13 residues. The junction had 7 bases not matched to a gene; V was cut back by 8 bases and J by 3 bases. CDR3 in amino acids: CASGDYTVYEQYF. As DNA, the CDR3 is TGTGCCAGCGGGGACTACACAGTCTACGAGCAGTACTTC.